Following are 7 T cell receptor beta chains from one sample sequenced in a study of CD8 T cells in ankylosing spondylitis. From the 5' RACE reads, TCRdb called clonotypes with MiXCR, one entry per CDR3 protein. The data show some 240,000 distinct CDR3 sequences, with roughly 18% seen just once and around 30% held by the top ten. Sequencing input: blood, either unsorted or a sorted T cell fraction (not recorded which). These receptors were collected from a male donor with ankylosing spondylitis or in good health (not recorded which).

This clonotype came up a few times. The DNA for the CDR3 is TGCAGTGCTGATCCGTACAATGAGCAGTTCTTC. Translation gives CSADPYNEQFF. The chain joins TRBV20-1 to TRBJ2-1; D is uncertain. The ends were cut back, 5 bases at V and 4 bases at J, with 6 bases in the middle. The CDR3 loop spans 11 amino acids. The germline V gene encodes CDR1 DFQATT and CDR2 SNEGSKA (reference sequence).

In this sample, this clonotype turned up a few times. The genes are TRBV20-1 and TRBJ1-2; D gene uncertain. This CDR3 comprises 13 residues. Trimming took off 1 base at V and 5 bases at J, with 11 bases between the two ends. Germline loops: CDR1 DFQATT, CDR2 SNEGSKA (reference sequence). The DNA for the CDR3 is TGCAGTGCTAGAGGAGGAGATTTTTATGGCTACACCTTC. Protein sequence: CSARGGDFYGYTF.

The chain's CDR3 is CASSLYGQSNTEAFF. Written as DNA, the CDR3 is TGTGCCAGCAGTTTATATGGACAGTCGAACACTGAAGCTTTCTTT. The rearrangement links TRBV12-3 or TRBV12-4 to TRBJ1-1; weak D call: TRBD1 (6 bases). V was cut by 2 bases and J by 1 base, with 11 bases left in between. This CDR3 is built from 15 residues.

This clonotype was detected only a few times. V usage is TRBV12-3 or TRBV12-4 and J usage is TRBJ2-3, with 12 nucleotides matching TRBD2. CDR3 length: 19 residues. V was clipped by 2 bases and J by 0 bases; unmatched bases: 9. The CDR3 here is CASSLPRTSGIRSTDTQYF. The CDR3 DNA sequence: TGTGCCAGCAGTTTACCGCGGACTAGCGGGATACGTAGCACAGATACGCAGTATTTT.

The chain has TRBV15 and TRBJ1-3; D uncertain. V lost 2 bases and J lost 6, with 20 bases in between. CDR1 is LNHNV, CDR2 YYDKDF, per germline (reference sequence). This CDR3 spans 17 amino acids. CDR3 residues: CATSRMTLARTVNTIYF. The CDR3 nucleotides are TGTGCCACCAGCAGAATGACACTGGCTAGAACTGTAAACACCATATATTTT.

V is TRBV27 and J is TRBJ2-7, with 9 bases fitting TRBD1. This CDR3 is built from 14 residues. Looked up from germline, CDR1 is MNHEY and CDR2 is SMNVEV (reference sequence). Unmatched junction bases numbered 9, after V lost 6 bases and J lost 6 bases. This CDR3 reads CASSSGTGMGEQYF. In nucleotides, the CDR3 is TGTGCCAGCAGCTCCGGGACAGGGATGGGCGAGCAGTACTTC.

This clonotype was seen a handful of times. The junction does not match germline at one end; this may be a read error. The V and J genes are TRBV7-7 and TRBJ2-5; TRBD2 agrees at 15 bases. The germline V gene has CDR1 SSHAT and CDR2 FNYEAQ (reference sequence). CDR3 length: 16 amino acids. CDR3: CASSPGLAGGQETQYF. CDR3 nucleotide sequence: TGTGCTAGCAGCCCGGGACTAGCGGGAGGCCAAGAGACCCAGTACTTC.